The 19 T cell receptor beta chains listed next were all sequenced from one sample in a study of cytomegalovirus exposure and HLA in healthy donors. The PCR was carried out with 60 Vbeta primers and 13 Jbeta primers. Clones were read by immunoSEQ multiplex PCR, and TCRdb kept only the in-frame ones, dropping some. The sample consists of 200,000 to 250,000 clones, roughly 84% of them appearing once. Sequencing was done on a sample of PBMCs. The receptor set was obtained from a human donor in good health.

V gene TRBV5-1 combines with J gene TRBJ1-4; possible D gene TRBD1, 6 bases. V was pared by 1 base and J by 5 bases, with 15 bases between. Germline-derived CDR1 and CDR2 are SGHRS and YFSETQ. The CDR3 runs 16 residues. CDR3 sequence: CASSLREGGGNEKLFF. CDR3 DNA sequence: TGCGCCAGCAGCTTGAGAGAGGGGGGGGGAAATGAAAAACTGTTTTTT.

The chain uses TRBV15 and TRBJ1-4; no definite D call. Trimming removed 1 base from V and 0 bases from J, with 9 bases in between. In germline, CDR1 is LNHNV, CDR2 YYDKDF (reference sequence). CDR3 size: 16 residues. DNA for the CDR3: TGTGCCACCAGCAGAGCTGTCGGTTCAACTAATGAAAAACTGTTTTTT. As protein: CATSRAVGSTNEKLFF. Full variable domain (remainder filled in from reference TRBV15 and TRBJ1-4): DAMVIQNPRYQVTQFGKPVTLSCSQTLNHNVMYWYQQKSSQAPKLLFHYYDKDFNNEADTPDNFQSRRPNTSFCFLDIRSPGLGDTAMYLCATSRAVGSTNEKLFFGSGTQLSVL.

The J gene is TRBJ2-5, the V gene TRBV2; 7 bases fit TRBD2. The CDR3 has 13 amino acids. Unmatched junction bases numbered 7, after V lost 7 bases and J lost 5 bases. Germline values: CDR1 SNHLY, CDR2 FYNNEI. The CDR3, as DNA: TGTGCCAGCATAGGCGGCGGGAGTGAGACCCAGTACTTC. Translation: CASIGGGSETQYF.

The chain joins TRBV7-6 to TRBJ1-4, with 9 positions matching TRBD1. The trim removed 6 bases at V and 8 bases at J, leaving 10 bases unmatched. The germline V gene encodes CDR1 SGHVS and CDR2 FNYEAQ. CDR3 length equals 15 residues. Here the CDR3 reads CASRQQTGGFEKLFF. As DNA, the CDR3 is TGTGCCAGCAGACAACAGACAGGGGGATTCGAAAAACTGTTTTTT.

V gene TRBV28 combines with J gene TRBJ2-3, with a possible D match to TRBD2 (5 bases). Trimming removed 6 bases from V and 1 base from J, with 17 bases in between. The germline gives CDR1 MDHEN, CDR2 SYDVKM. The CDR3 covers 16 residues. The CDR3 bases are TGTGCCAGCAGCCCCCAAGCGAGCGGTCGCACAGATACGCAGTATTTT. This translates into CASSPQASGRTDTQYF.

This clone has just a few counts. The genes are TRBV19 and TRBJ2-1; D ambiguous. The germline V and J ends were trimmed by 5 bases and 0 bases, with 20 bases remaining between them. Germline CDR1 and CDR2: LNHDA and SQIVND (reference sequence). The CDR3 has 18 amino acids. In DNA form, the CDR3 reads TGTGCCAGTAGTCAGTTAAGGTTCGGCGGCAGCTCCTACAATGAGCAGTTCTTC. Its protein is CASSQLRFGGSSYNEQFF.

Turning to this clone: The sample holds other DNA sequences that translate to the same CDR3. CDR3 sequence reads: CASSIIGGSRYNEQFF. CDR3 bases: TGTGCCAGTAGTATAATCGGCGGGAGCCGATACAATGAGCAGTTCTTC. The V and J genes are TRBV19 and TRBJ2-1; TRBD2 aligns across 7 bases. The CDR3 runs 16 residues. J gave up 4 bases and V 2 bases, and 8 bases lay outside the gene matches. Germline V CDR1 and CDR2: LNHDA, SQIVND (reference sequence).

V usage is TRBV27 and J usage is TRBJ2-7; 9 positions agree with TRBD1. From germline, CDR1 is MNHEY and CDR2 SMNVEV (reference sequence). The trim removed 8 bases at V and 5 bases at J, leaving 4 bases unmatched. The CDR3 is 12 amino acids. CDR3 nucleotide sequence: TGTGCCAGCGGGACAGGGCCCCACGAGCAGTACTTC. Translating gives CASGTGPHEQYF.

The V gene is TRBV7-2, the J gene TRBJ1-3, with D uncertain. This CDR3 is 14 amino acids long. CDR1 SGHTA and CDR2 FQGNSA come from the germline V gene. V was cut by 2 bases and J by 7 bases, with 12 bases left in between. Written as DNA, the CDR3 is TGTGCCAGCAGCTTATTTCGAGTGTGGAACACCATATATTTT. Translation gives CASSLFRVWNTIYF.

This rearrangement joins TRBV29-1 to TRBJ2-7; perhaps TRBD1 as D (8 bases). Germline V gives CDR1 SQVTM, CDR2 ANQGSEA. Between the trimmed V and J ends, which lost 6 bases and 6 bases, there was a span of 33 bases. The CDR3 totals 18 residues. The chain's CDR3 is CSVTPTGELAPVSGEQYF. The CDR3 DNA reads TGCAGCGTGACACCGACAGGGGAACTAGCGCCCGTCTCCGGCGAGCAGTACTTC.

The chain links TRBV6-1 to TRBJ2-7; perhaps TRBD1 as D (6 bases). The CDR3 covers 12 residues. Germline lookup yields CDR1 MNHNS and CDR2 SASEGT. Trimming left V 3 bases short and J 3 bases short, with 6 bases between. CDR3 protein: CASSETGYEQYF. The CDR3 nucleotides read TGTGCCAGCAGTGAGACAGGCTACGAGCAGTACTTC.

V gene TRBV7-6 combines with J gene TRBJ2-7; 9 bases fit TRBD2. The CDR3 loop spans 13 amino acids. The V segment lost 1 base and the J segment 7 bases; nucleotides outside the gene matches: 2. The germline CDR1 and CDR2 sequences are SGHVS and FNYEAQ. The CDR3 loop is CASSLGLAEEQYF. CDR3 bases: TGTGCCAGCAGCTTAGGACTAGCGGAGGAGCAGTACTTC.

The J gene is TRBJ2-5, the V gene TRBV12-5; D may be TRBD1 (5 bases). Trimming shortened V by 9 bases and J by 3 bases, and 17 bases separated the two germline ends. CDR1 LGHNT and CDR2 FRNRAP come from the germline V gene. The CDR3 is 14 residues long. The CDR3 DNA sequence: TGTGCTAGCTTTTCGCAACAGGACGAAGAGACCCAGTACTTC. Its protein product is CASFSQQDEETQYF. Full variable domain (outside the CDR3, taken from reference TRBV12-5 and TRBJ2-5): DARVTQTPRHKVTEMGQEVTMRCQPILGHNTVFWYRQTMMQGLELLAYFRNRAPLDDSGMPKDRFSAEMPDATLATLKIQPSEPRDSAVYFCASFSQQDEETQYFGPGTRLLVL.

This clone was picked up one time. This chain joins TRBV5-1 and TRBJ2-5; tentatively, D is TRBD1 (6 bases). The V gene's germline CDR1 is SGHRS and CDR2 YFSETQ. V lost 3 bases to trimming and J lost 4 bases, with 13 bases between them. CDR3 length: 14 amino acids. CDR3 nucleotides: TGCGCCAGCAGCTCGGACAGCTCAGGAGAGACCCAGTACTTC. Translated: CASSSDSSGETQYF.

The V call is TRBV9, the J call TRBJ2-7; a weak D match, TRBD1 (6 bases). The CDR3 has 14 amino acids. Trimming stripped 3 bases from V and 2 bases from J, with 12 bases between. Germline lookup yields CDR1 SGDLS and CDR2 YYNGEE. DNA of the CDR3: TGTGCCAGCAGCGCCGGGACACAAACCTACGAGCAGTACTTC. This gives the protein CASSAGTQTYEQYF.

This sequence joins TRBV12-5 and TRBJ2-1, with D possibly TRBD2 on 6 matching bases. The V and J ends lost 3 bases and 5 bases respectively, with 17 bases between them. Germline V gives CDR1 LGHNT, CDR2 FRNRAP. The CDR3 runs to 16 residues. The CDR3 bases are TGTGCTAGTGGTTTAATGCAGGGAGGTTTGGACAATGAGCAGTTCTTC. It encodes CASGLMQGGLDNEQFF. Supplemented by reference TRBV12-5 and TRBJ2-1, the full variable domain reads DARVTQTPRHKVTEMGQEVTMRCQPILGHNTVFWYRQTMMQGLELLAYFRNRAPLDDSGMPKDRFSAEMPDATLATLKIQPSEPRDSAVYFCASGLMQGGLDNEQFFGPGTRLTVL.

This clone was recorded once. CDR3 in amino acids: CASSLWNRGLRNTEAFF. CDR3 nucleotide sequence: TGTGCCAGCAGCTTATGGAACAGGGGGCTGAGAAACACTGAAGCTTTCTTT. This chain connects TRBV7-9 to TRBJ1-1; 9 bases fit TRBD1. The CDR3 loop spans 17 amino acids. V dropped 2 bases and J dropped 2; count of bases not matched to a gene: 9. Germline values: CDR1 SEHNR, CDR2 FQNEAQ (reference sequence).

The chain couples TRBV5-5 to TRBJ2-5; TRBD2 might be the D (5 bases). Germline V gene lookup returns CDR1 SGHKS and CDR2 YYEKEE (reference sequence). The ends were cut back, 5 bases at V and 3 bases at J, with 11 bases in the middle. This CDR3 region has 13 residues. Written as DNA, the CDR3 is TGTGCCAGCAGTGTAGCGAAGGAAGAGACCCAGTACTTC. Its translation: CASSVAKEETQYF.

This sequence joins TRBV30 and TRBJ2-1; D unresolved. The CDR3 runs to 14 residues. Germline V gene sequence: CDR1 GTSNPN, CDR2 SVGIG (reference sequence). V was trimmed by 2 bases and J by 8 bases, leaving 16 bases between them. CDR3 sequence (DNA): TGTGCCTGGAGTCTCGTAGCTAGGTGGGATGAGCAGTTCTTC. It translates to CAWSLVARWDEQFF.